The TCR beta chain described here comes from a study of blood T cell repertoires in COVID-19. The CDR3 consists of 15 residues. Germline V lookup: CDR1 SQVTM, CDR2 ANQGSEA. V lost 6 bases to trimming and J lost 6 bases; unmatched junction nucleotides: 11. Measured with immunoSEQ multiplex PCR; TCRdb has only the in-frame clones, and not every one. The table has approximately 150,000 clones, less than 80% seen once. This clone was found once. Donors were grouped by their self-reported clinical history. The sequence derives from a woman in her sixties or seventies in a cohort exposed to, infected with or recovered from COVID-19 (not recorded which). The sample taken for sequencing was PBMCs or T cells enriched from blood (not recorded which). The V call is TRBV29-1, the J call TRBJ2-2, with 9 nucleotides matching TRBD1. CDR3 amino acids: CSVSQGQGSAGELFF. CDR3 DNA: TGCAGCGTATCCCAGGGACAGGGTAGCGCCGGGGAGCTGTTTTTT.